This T cell receptor beta chain came from a study of T cell repertoires in cytomegalovirus infection. About the research overall: CMV infection plus the matching HLA type was flagged by public TCR beta signatures.

TCRdb analysed the reads with MiXCR anew, one entry per CDR3 protein. Counted here are approximately 260,000 distinct CDR3 sequences, roughly a fifth occurring once; the ten biggest clones make up 15% to 20%. CDR1 is GTSNPN and CDR2 is SVGIG in the germline V gene (reference sequence). Trimming pared 2 bases from V and 8 bases from J, leaving 19 bases between. CDR3 length: 15 residues. About this clonotype itself: Its antigen is as yet unknown.

The source is a human donor in good health (CMV status not recorded). Some clones in this sample may be carry-over from other donors' samples. V usage is TRBV30 and J usage is TRBJ2-1; D may match TRBD1 or TRBD2 (5 bases each). Material: cultured PBMCs, obtained from culture after CMV antigen stimulation. In DNA form, the CDR3 reads TGTGCCTGGAGTTGGGGCGGGCGCCCTGTCCATGAGCAGTTCTTC. It is translated as CAWSWGGRPVHEQFF.